The next 24 T cell receptor beta chains were all read from a single sample in a study of human thymus T cells. The method was immunoSEQ multiplex PCR; TCRdb's version includes in-frame clones alone and lacks a portion of them. The sample records some 120,000 clones, around 94% being singletons. Obtained as resections during corrective heart surgery, the thymus tissue was then studied. Source material: thymus tissue. Receptors originate from a boy younger than two with a congenital heart defect but otherwise immunologically healthy.

The chain is built from TRBV14 and TRBJ1-2, with TRBD1 matching 12 bases. Trimming took 4 bases from V and 6 from J; bases not matched to a gene: 6. The CDR3 length is 15 residues. The germline V gene encodes CDR1 SGHDN and CDR2 FVKESK. Here the CDR3 reads CASSPRDRGLDGYTF. In DNA form, the CDR3 reads TGTGCCAGCAGCCCCCGGGACAGGGGGCTCGATGGCTACACCTTC.

The rearrangement joins TRBV7-9 to TRBJ2-7, with D perhaps TRBD2 (6 bases). CDR1 and CDR2 (germline): SEHNR, FQNEAQ (reference sequence). V was shortened by 2 bases and J by 7 bases, with 21 bases between the two germline ends. There are 16 residues in the CDR3. CDR3: CASSLREAGFHEEQYF. Written as DNA, the CDR3 is TGTGCCAGCAGCTTAAGGGAGGCGGGGTTCCACGAGGAGCAGTACTTC.

The V call is TRBV9, the J call TRBJ2-7, with a weak D call TRBD1 (5 bases). This CDR3 contains 14 residues. The V gene lost 2 bases and the J gene lost 7 bases, with 16 bases spanning the gap. Germline assignment: CDR1 SGDLS and CDR2 YYNGEE. CDR3 loop: CASSVENRFEEQYF. The DNA of the CDR3 is TGTGCCAGCAGCGTGGAAAACAGGTTTGAAGAGCAGTACTTC.

The V and J genes are TRBV6-1 and TRBJ1-5; D gene unclear. Germline CDR1 MNHNS, CDR2 SASEGT. Trimming took off 4 bases at V and 9 bases at J, with 7 bases between the two ends. This CDR3 spans 11 amino acids. Written as DNA, the CDR3 is TGTGCCAGCAGTGGACAATCGCCCCAGCATTTT. It specifies CASSGQSPQHF.

The CDR3 reads CASSPPYRGASYNEQFF. CDR3 DNA sequence: TGTGCCAGCAGCCCTCCTTACCGGGGGGCTTCCTACAATGAGCAGTTCTTC. The chain has TRBV7-2 and TRBJ2-1, with TRBD2 as a possible D gene (7 bases). Germline V gene lookup returns CDR1 SGHTA and CDR2 FQGNSA. The germline V and J ends were trimmed by 5 bases and 1 base, with 18 bases remaining between them. The CDR3 runs to 17 residues.

This clone was counted once. The chain recombines TRBV5-5 with TRBJ2-7, with TRBD2 identical over 8 bases. The germline CDR1 and CDR2 sequences are SGHKS and YYEKEE (reference sequence). V lost 4 bases and J lost 7; bases outside the gene matches: 7. The CDR3 has 13 amino acids. Here the CDR3 reads CASSLGTRWEQYF. DNA of the CDR3: TGTGCCAGCAGCCTCGGGACTAGGTGGGAGCAGTACTTC.

This chain joins TRBV7-2 and TRBJ2-5; 10 nucleotides line up with TRBD2. CDR1 is SGHTA and CDR2 is FQGNSA in the germline V gene. Unmatched junction bases numbered 7, after V lost 1 base and J lost 5 bases. The CDR3 spans 16 residues. CDR3 residues: CASSLVGSGGFETQYF. CDR3 nucleotides: TGTGCCAGCAGCTTAGTTGGTAGCGGGGGGTTTGAGACCCAGTACTTC.

V usage is TRBV13 and J usage is TRBJ1-2; 7 nucleotides agree with TRBD1. The CDR3 spans 14 residues. From germline, CDR1 is PRHDT and CDR2 FYEKMQ (reference sequence). V dropped 5 bases and J dropped 8; count of bases not matched to a gene: 11. CDR3 in amino acids: CASSASTGRGGYTF. DNA for the CDR3: TGTGCCAGCAGCGCCTCGACAGGGAGGGGCGGCTACACCTTC.

This chain joins TRBV7-9 and TRBJ1-1; D may be TRBD1 (6 bases). With 1 base removed from V and 4 bases from J, the gap between germline ends came to 13 bases. This CDR3 is built from 15 residues. CDR1 SEHNR and CDR2 FQNEAQ come from the germline V gene (reference sequence). The CDR3 protein is CASSLVGARPTEAFF. The CDR3 nucleotides read TGTGCCAGCAGCTTAGTGGGGGCCCGGCCCACTGAAGCTTTCTTT.

This rearrangement joins TRBV28 to TRBJ1-2; a possible D gene is TRBD1 (5 bases). There are 12 residues in the CDR3. In germline, CDR1 is MDHEN, CDR2 SYDVKM. With 3 bases removed from V and 6 bases from J, the gap between germline ends came to 8 bases. CDR3 protein: CASSFIRDGYTF. CDR3 nucleotide sequence: TGTGCCAGCAGTTTTATCAGGGATGGCTACACCTTC.

This CDR3 is CASSFPDGRSTEAFF. The CDR3 DNA reads as TGTGCCAGCAGCTTCCCGGACGGGAGGAGCACTGAAGCTTTCTTT. This chain joins TRBV5-6 and TRBJ1-1; unclear D gene. The CDR3 has 15 amino acids. Germline CDR1 and CDR2: SGHDT and YYEEEE. V gave up 2 bases and J gave up 4 bases, with 15 bases separating them.

The chain employs TRBV29-1 and TRBJ2-7; possible D gene TRBD2, 6 bases. Germline CDR1 and CDR2: SQVTM and ANQGSEA. The V gene lost 7 bases and the J gene lost 6 bases, with 25 bases spanning the gap. This CDR3 comprises 15 residues. The CDR3 coding sequence is TGCAGCGCCTCCCCGGACTATCCCCCTCACGCCGAGCAGTACTTC. Residues: CSASPDYPPHAEQYF.

This clone was seen a handful of times. This chain joins TRBV7-9 and TRBJ1-2; D ambiguous. CDR1 and CDR2 from the germline V gene are SEHNR and FQNEAQ (reference sequence). V was shortened by 2 bases and J by 0 bases, with 7 bases between the two germline ends. There are 14 residues in the CDR3. This chain's CDR3 is CASSLTTPNYGYTF. DNA for the CDR3: TGTGCCAGCAGCTTAACGACACCTAACTATGGCTACACCTTC. Supplemented by reference TRBV7-9 and TRBJ1-2, the full variable domain reads DTGVSQNPRHKITKRGQNVTFRCDPISEHNRLYWYRQTLGQGPEFLTYFQNEAQLEKSRLLSDRFSAERPKGSFSTLEIQRTEQGDSAMYLCASSLTTPNYGYTFGSGTRLTVV.

This clone was seen just once. CDR3 sequence (DNA): TGCGCCAGCAGCCCGAGACAGGGGGGGATCCGGGAGCAGTTCTTC. Translating it yields CASSPRQGGIREQFF. The chain carries TRBV5-1 and TRBJ2-1, with 9 bases fitting TRBD1. Looked up from germline, CDR1 is SGHRS and CDR2 is YFSETQ. V lost 4 bases, J lost 10 bases, and 12 bases stayed unmatched. The CDR3 is 15 residues long.

The chain has TRBV14 and TRBJ2-6; D is possibly TRBD2 (5 bases). Trimming stripped 0 bases from V and 3 bases from J, with 12 bases between. The germline V gene encodes CDR1 SGHDN and CDR2 FVKESK. CDR3 size: 17 residues. The CDR3 spells CASSQDGVEDGANVLTF. The CDR3 DNA sequence: TGTGCCAGCAGCCAAGACGGGGTGGAGGATGGGGCCAACGTCCTGACTTTC.

The chain recombines TRBV7-2 with TRBJ1-2; D is uncertain. The V end was cut by 0 bases, the J end by 8 bases, with 13 bases between. The CDR3 totals 14 residues. Germline V gene data show CDR1 as SGHTA and CDR2 as FQGNSA. The CDR3 here is CASSLASREWGYTF. CDR3 nucleotide sequence: TGTGCCAGCAGCTTAGCTTCAAGGGAGTGGGGCTACACCTTC.

The chain joins TRBV5-1 to TRBJ2-5; tentative D call: TRBD1 (5 bases). The CDR3 runs 14 residues. V was shortened by 4 bases and J by 0 bases, with 10 bases between the two germline ends. Germline assignment: CDR1 SGHRS and CDR2 YFSETQ. For the CDR3, the DNA is TGCGCCAGCAGCCTAGGGGTGTACCAAGAGACCCAGTACTTC. Its translation is CASSLGVYQETQYF.

The CDR3 region is CASSLNRGLQETQYF. The CDR3 DNA is TGTGCCAGCAGCTTAAACAGGGGTCTCCAAGAGACCCAGTACTTC. This rearrangement joins TRBV7-2 to TRBJ2-5; TRBD1 agrees at 7 bases. Per germline, CDR1 SGHTA and CDR2 FQGNSA. The CDR3 loop spans 15 amino acids. The V and J ends lost 2 bases and 1 base, in that order; junction bases with no gene match: 4.

V and J are TRBV6-5 and TRBJ2-1; weak D call: TRBD1 (6 bases). The CDR3 is 16 residues long. Germline CDR1 is MNHEY and CDR2 is SVGAGI. Deletions cut 4 bases from V and 5 bases from J, with 18 bases between. The CDR3 here is CASSSHTGLGDNEQFF. DNA of the CDR3: TGTGCCAGCAGTTCTCACACAGGGCTTGGGGACAATGAGCAGTTCTTC.

The V gene is TRBV28, the J gene TRBJ2-5; no reliable D call. The length of the CDR3 is 15 residues. CDR1 is MDHEN and CDR2 is SYDVKM in the germline V gene. V lost 5 bases to trimming and J lost 5 bases, with 18 bases between them. The CDR3 reads CASSTGGPPRETQYF. CDR3 DNA sequence: TGTGCCAGCAGTACCGGTGGGCCCCCGCGGGAGACCCAGTACTTC. Supplemented by reference TRBV28 and TRBJ2-5, the full variable domain reads DVKVTQSSRYLVKRTGEKVFLECVQDMDHENMFWYRQDPGLGLRLIYFSYDVKMKEKGDIPEGYSVSREKKERFSLILESASTNQTSMYLCASSTGGPPRETQYFGPGTRLLVL.

This chain connects TRBV11-3 to TRBJ2-3; TRBD2 matches 8 bases. The CDR3 is 14 amino acids. Germline lookup yields CDR1 SGHNT and CDR2 YENEEA. Trimming removed 5 bases from V and 3 bases from J; junction bases left unmatched: 4. Here the CDR3 reads CASSQAGATDTQYF. The CDR3, as DNA: TGTGCCAGCAGCCAAGCGGGGGCAACAGATACGCAGTATTTT. The entire variable domain, with the rest obtained from reference TRBV11-3 and TRBJ2-3, is as follows: EAGVVQSPRYKIIEKKQPVAFWCNPISGHNTLYWYLQNLGQGPELLIRYENEEAVDDSQLPKDRFSAERLKGVDSTLKIQPAELGDSAVYLCASSQAGATDTQYFGPGTRLTVL.

The chain recombines TRBV19 with TRBJ2-5; D perhaps matches TRBD2 (7 bases). Germline CDR1 LNHDA, CDR2 SQIVND (reference sequence). V dropped 3 bases and J dropped 3 bases, with 14 bases sitting between them. CDR3 length equals 15 residues. The CDR3 DNA sequence: TGTGCCAGTAGTATGGACAGCGGGGCGGAAGAGACCCAGTACTTC. This encodes CASSMDSGAEETQYF.

The chain combines TRBV18 with TRBJ2-6, with D perhaps matching TRBD1 (5 bases). Between the trimmed V and J ends, which lost 8 bases and 1 base, there was a span of 15 bases. CDR1 and CDR2 from the germline V gene are KGHSH and LQKENI. CDR3 length: 16 residues. This chain's CDR3 is CASTTLGVSGANVLTF. The DNA of the CDR3 is TGTGCCAGCACAACCCTAGGGGTGTCTGGGGCCAACGTCCTGACTTTC.

This clone showed up just once. The rearrangement uses TRBV11-2 and TRBJ2-7; D unresolved. The length of the CDR3 is 13 residues. V shed 4 bases and J shed 2 bases, with 9 bases lying between them. CDR1 SGHAT and CDR2 FQNNGV come from the germline V gene. The CDR3 sequence: CASSSRATYEQYF. CDR3 in DNA: TGTGCCAGCAGCTCCAGAGCTACCTACGAGCAGTACTTC.